This TCR beta chain was captured by sequencing in a study of T cells in Graves' hyperthyroidism and ophthalmopathy. Study-wide results and limits: The model's output predicted ophthalmopathy at a median of about 5.9 months prior to onset. Blood samples included most of the expanded thyroid clonotypes exceeding 0.001.

Hyperthyroidism, newly diagnosed and lasting under 2 months, affected patients aged 18 to 65. Using approximately 10 ml of fresh peripheral blood, PBMCs were prepared. In regard to this clonotype: What it binds is not known.

TCR beta CDR3 regions were amplified from RNA. TCR CDR3 regions were first amplified by RT-PCR with HTBI primers. TCRdb passed the multiplex PCR reads through MiXCR, listing each CDR3 protein once. This table has around 520,000 distinct CDR3 sequences, roughly 15% appearing once. Material: blood. The clonotype was recovered from a woman in her forties with Graves' hyperthyroidism.

DNA for the CDR3: TGTGCCAGCAGTAACAAGGTGTTCTCTGGAAACACCATATATTTT. The encoded protein is CASSNKVFSGNTIYF. This chain links TRBV6-5 with TRBJ1-3; D is unresolved. The CDR3 is made up of 15 amino acids. Germline-derived CDR1 and CDR2 are MNHEY and SVGAGI. V was cut by 5 bases and J by 0 bases, with 11 bases left in between.